This TCR beta chain was recorded in a study of blood T cell repertoires in COVID-19. Study in general: Whether acute or convalescent, the COVID-19 samples came from the United States, Italy and Spain.

The CDR3 has 14 residues. The germline gives CDR1 GTSNPN, CDR2 SVGIG (reference sequence). V lost 0 bases, J lost 1 base, and 9 bases lay in between. Generated by immunoSEQ multiplex PCR, the TCRdb table keeps only in-frame clones and is missing some. The repertoire holds about 100,000 clones, with approximately 90% as singletons. The V call is TRBV30, the J call TRBJ1-1; D remains unclear. The sequenced material came from peripheral blood. This clonotype was obtained from a man aged 50-60 years with active or convalescent COVID-19. The CDR3 DNA is TGTGCCTGGAGTGTACGACTTGCGAACACTGAAGCTTTCTTT. Protein: CAWSVRLANTEAFF.